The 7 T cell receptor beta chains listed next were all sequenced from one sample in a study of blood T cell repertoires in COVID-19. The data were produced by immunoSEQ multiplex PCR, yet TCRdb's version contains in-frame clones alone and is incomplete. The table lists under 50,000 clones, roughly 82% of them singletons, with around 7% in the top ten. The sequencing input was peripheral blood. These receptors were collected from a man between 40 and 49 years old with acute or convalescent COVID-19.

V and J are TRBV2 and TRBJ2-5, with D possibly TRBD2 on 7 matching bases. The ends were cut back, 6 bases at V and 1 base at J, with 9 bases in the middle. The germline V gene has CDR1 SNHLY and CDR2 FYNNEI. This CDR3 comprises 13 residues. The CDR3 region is CASSAGAQETQYF. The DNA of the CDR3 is TGTGCCAGCAGCGCGGGGGCCCAAGAGACCCAGTACTTC. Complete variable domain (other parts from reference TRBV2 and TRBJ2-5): EPEVTQTPSHQVTQMGQEVILRCVPISNHLYFYWYRQILGQKVEFLVSFYNNEISEKSEIFDDQFSVERPDGSNFTLKIRSTKLEDSAMYFCASSAGAQETQYFGPGTRLLVL.

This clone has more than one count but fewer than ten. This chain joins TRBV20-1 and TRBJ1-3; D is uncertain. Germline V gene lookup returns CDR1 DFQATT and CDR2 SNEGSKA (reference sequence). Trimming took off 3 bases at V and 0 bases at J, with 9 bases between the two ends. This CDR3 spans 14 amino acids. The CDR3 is CSASSVLSGNTIYF. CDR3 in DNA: TGCAGTGCTAGTAGCGTCCTCTCTGGAAACACCATATATTTT.

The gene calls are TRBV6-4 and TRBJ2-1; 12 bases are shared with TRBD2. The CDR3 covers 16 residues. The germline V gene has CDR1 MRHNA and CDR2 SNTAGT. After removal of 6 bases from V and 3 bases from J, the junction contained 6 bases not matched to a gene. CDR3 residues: CASSRTSGVVYNEQFF. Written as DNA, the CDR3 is TGTGCCAGCAGCCGGACTAGCGGGGTGGTCTACAATGAGCAGTTCTTC.

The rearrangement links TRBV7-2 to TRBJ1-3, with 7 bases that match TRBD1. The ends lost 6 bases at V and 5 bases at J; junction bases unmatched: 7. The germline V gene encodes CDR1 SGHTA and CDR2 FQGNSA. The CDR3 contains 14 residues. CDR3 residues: CASRKGAERNTIYF. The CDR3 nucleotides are TGTGCCAGCAGAAAGGGGGCGGAAAGAAACACCATATATTTT.

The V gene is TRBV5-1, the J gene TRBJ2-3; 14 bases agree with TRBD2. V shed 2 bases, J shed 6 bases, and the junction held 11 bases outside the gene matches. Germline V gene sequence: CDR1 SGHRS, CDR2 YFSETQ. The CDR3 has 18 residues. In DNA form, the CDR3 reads TGCGCCAGCAGCTTTGGACTAGCGGGGGGAAGTTCTGGGGATACGCAGTATTTT. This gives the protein CASSFGLAGGSSGDTQYF. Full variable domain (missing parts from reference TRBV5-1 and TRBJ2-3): KAGVTQTPRYLIKTRGQQVTLSCSPISGHRSVSWYQQTPGQGLQFLFEYFSETQRNKGNFPGRFSGRQFSNSRSEMNVSTLELGDSALYLCASSFGLAGGSSGDTQYFGPGTRLTVL.

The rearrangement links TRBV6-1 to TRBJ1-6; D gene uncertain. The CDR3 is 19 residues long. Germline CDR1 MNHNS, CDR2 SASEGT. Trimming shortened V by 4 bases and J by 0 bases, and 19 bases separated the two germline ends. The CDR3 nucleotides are TGTGCCAGCAGTGTTTTTAATACCGTAGGGAGCTCCTATAATTCACCCCTCCACTTT. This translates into CASSVFNTVGSSYNSPLHF.

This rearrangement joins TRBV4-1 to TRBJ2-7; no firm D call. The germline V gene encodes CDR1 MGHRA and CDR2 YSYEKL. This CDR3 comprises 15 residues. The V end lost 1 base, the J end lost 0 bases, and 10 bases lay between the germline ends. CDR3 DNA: TGCGCCAGCAGCCAAGCATATACAGACTCCTACGAGCAGTACTTC. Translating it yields CASSQAYTDSYEQYF.